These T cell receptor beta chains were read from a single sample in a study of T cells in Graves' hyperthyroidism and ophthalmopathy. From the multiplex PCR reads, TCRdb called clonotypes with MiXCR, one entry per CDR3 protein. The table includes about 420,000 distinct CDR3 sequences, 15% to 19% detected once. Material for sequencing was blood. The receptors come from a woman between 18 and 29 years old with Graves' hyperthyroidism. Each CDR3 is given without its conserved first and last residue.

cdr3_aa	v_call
ASSLEWTGSAGELF	TRBV11-2
ATSDFTGGELF	TRBV24-1
ASSSKGEQY	TRBV5-6
ASSPQGSTEAF	TRBV18
ASRKYQGELDNSPLH	TRBV25-1
SVEDRKEGYT	TRBV29-1
ASSLVGTGYGYT	TRBV7-8
ASASLPTNYGYT	TRBV6-1
ASSQAPGSGYEQY	TRBV3-1
ATLIPHGTYEQF	TRBV10-1
ASSLAAANTEAF	TRBV7-2